The 5 T cell receptor beta chains below all came from one sample that was sequenced in a study of CD8+ T cells in alopecia areata. RNA extraction and reverse transcription yielded cDNA as sequencing template. Data came from immunoSEQ multiplex PCR; TCRdb stores just in-frame clones and leaves some out. The repertoire holds 150,000 to 200,000 clones, with approximately 50% as singletons. Treatment reported: oral pan-JAK inhibitor, 5-10 mg twice daily. Material: CD8+ T cells sorted from blood, obtained around week 53, from a patient treated with tofacitinib. These receptor sequences come from a human donor with alopecia areata.

This clone is a singleton in its sample. The V call is TRBV29-1, the J call TRBJ2-1, with 11 bases identical to TRBD2. Looked up from germline, CDR1 is SQVTM and CDR2 is ANQGSEA. CDR3 length: 17 amino acids. V was pared by 3 bases and J by 2 bases, with 9 bases of the junction left unmatched. This CDR3 is CSVDRKPGLAAYNEQFF. The CDR3 region has the DNA TGCAGCGTTGACCGCAAACCGGGACTAGCGGCCTACAATGAGCAGTTCTTC.

This clone showed up just once. V usage is TRBV27 and J usage is TRBJ2-1; TRBD2 might be the D (6 bases). Germline V gives CDR1 MNHEY, CDR2 SMNVEV (reference sequence). The V end was cut by 5 bases, the J end by 2 bases, with 10 bases between. This CDR3 region has 14 residues. CDR3 in amino acids: CASSLEGTYNEQFF. The CDR3 region has the DNA TGTGCCAGCAGTCTGGAGGGTACCTACAATGAGCAGTTCTTC.

This clone was counted only a few times. The chain has TRBV29-1 and TRBJ2-7, with D perhaps being TRBD1 or TRBD2 (5 bases each). Germline V lookup: CDR1 SQVTM, CDR2 ANQGSEA. CDR3 length equals 12 residues. V lost 7 bases, J lost 3 bases, and 13 bases lay in between. In nucleotides, the CDR3 is TGCAGCGCAACTTGGGGGATCTACGAGCAGTACTTC. It is translated as CSATWGIYEQYF.

This clone came up a few times. The J gene is TRBJ1-5, the V gene TRBV15, with D possibly matching TRBD1 (6 bases). CDR1 LNHNV and CDR2 YYDKDF come from the germline V gene (reference sequence). The CDR3 sequence is 13 residues long. With 4 bases removed from V and 6 bases from J, the gap between germline ends came to 10 bases. This CDR3 reads CATSTGQFQPQHF. CDR3 DNA: TGTGCCACCAGCACAGGACAGTTTCAGCCCCAGCATTTT.

The chain is built from TRBV19 and TRBJ2-1; D may correspond to TRBD1 or TRBD2 (5 bases each). The CDR3 contains 17 residues. The V end was cut by 0 bases, the J end by 11 bases, with 23 bases between. Germline CDR1 LNHDA, CDR2 SQIVND (reference sequence). Written as DNA, the CDR3 is TGTGCCAGTAGTATAGATCGAGTAGGGGACCGACTTTTGCAGCAGTTCTTC. Its protein product is CASSIDRVGDRLLQQFF.